This entry lists 29 T cell receptor beta chains sequenced from one sample in a study of molecular identifiers for immune sequencing clone quantification. TCRdb analysed the PCR reads with MiXCR anew, one entry per CDR3 protein. Among around 470,000 distinct CDR3 sequences listed, about a fifth were seen once. The sample taken for sequencing was naive CD8+ T cells from blood, with Jurkat cell RNA spiked in. Described subset: FACS-sorted CD8+CD4-CCR7+CD45RA+ naive T cells. Source of these receptors: a human donor in good health. Some libraries in this study had Jurkat cell RNA spiked in.

This rearrangement joins TRBV9 to TRBJ2-5; 13 bases align to TRBD2. The CDR3 spans 17 residues. CDR1 is SGDLS and CDR2 is YYNGEE in the germline V gene. V lost 3 bases, J lost 0 bases, and 5 bases stayed unmatched. The CDR3 loop reads CASSAGTSGTNQETQYF. CDR3 in DNA: TGTGCCAGCAGCGCCGGGACTAGCGGGACCAACCAAGAGACCCAGTACTTC.

This sequence joins TRBV4-3 and TRBJ2-1; D might be TRBD1 (5 bases). Germline V gives CDR1 LGHNA, CDR2 YSLEER. V was clipped by 0 bases and J by 1 base, with 13 bases between them. The CDR3 is 17 residues long. For the CDR3, the DNA is TGCGCCAGCAGCCAAGAGGGGTGGCAGGGATCCTACAATGAGCAGTTCTTC. As protein: CASSQEGWQGSYNEQFF.

CDR3 nucleotides: TGTGCCAGCAGCGTAGAGCTGGCGGGGCTTAACACCGGGGAGCTGTTTTTT. This translates into CASSVELAGLNTGELFF. The chain joins TRBV9 to TRBJ2-2, with D perhaps matching TRBD2 (6 bases). Looked up from germline, CDR1 is SGDLS and CDR2 is YYNGEE. The CDR3 runs 17 residues. The germline V and J ends were trimmed by 0 bases and 2 bases, with 14 bases remaining between them. Full variable domain (outside the CDR3, taken from reference TRBV9 and TRBJ2-2): DSGVTQTPKHLITATGQRVTLRCSPRSGDLSVYWYQQSLDQGLQFLIQYYNGEERAKGNILERFSAQQFPDLHSELNLSSLELGDSALYFCASSVELAGLNTGELFFGEGSRLTVL.

This clonotype was counted a few times. The CDR3 loop reads CASSYSGSEAADTQYF. Written as DNA, the CDR3 is TGTGCCAGCAGTTACTCGGGCTCGGAGGCGGCAGATACGCAGTATTTT. The gene calls are TRBV6-5 and TRBJ2-3, with D tentatively TRBD2 (5 bases). The V end was cut by 0 bases, the J end by 4 bases, with 14 bases between. Germline assignment: CDR1 MNHEY and CDR2 SVGAGI. This CDR3 region has 16 residues.

This clonotype was seen a handful of times. This chain's CDR3 is CSAKEQGTFYEQYF. CDR3 nucleotide sequence: TGCAGTGCTAAGGAACAGGGGACCTTCTACGAGCAGTACTTC. The gene calls are TRBV20-1 and TRBJ2-7; 7 bases fit TRBD1. Trimming at V came to 4 bases and at J to 3 bases, leaving 9 bases not matched to a gene. The CDR3 runs 14 residues. Per the germline V gene, CDR1 is DFQATT and CDR2 is SNEGSKA (reference sequence).

This clonotype was found a few times. The rearrangement uses TRBV9 and TRBJ1-2; possible D gene TRBD1, 5 bases. The CDR3 is made up of 15 amino acids. Trimming cost V 3 bases and J 3 bases, with 15 bases left between them. Germline-derived CDR1 and CDR2 are SGDLS and YYNGEE. The CDR3, as DNA: TGTGCCAGCAGCGGAGTTAGATGGGACGACTATGGCTACACCTTC. Protein sequence: CASSGVRWDDYGYTF.

As concerns this clonotype: One junction end disagrees with the germline gene, perhaps due to a read error. This chain uses TRBV7-9 with TRBJ1-4, with D uncertain. CDR3 length: 15 amino acids. CDR1 and CDR2 (germline): SEHNR, FQNEAQ (reference sequence). The CDR3: CASGLSGGTNEKLFF. For the CDR3, the DNA is TGTGCCAGCGGCTTATCGGGAGGAACTAATGAAAAACTGTTTTTT.

This clonotype was detected a few times. The chain has TRBV19 and TRBJ2-5; the D gene is possibly TRBD2 (6 bases). V gave up 5 bases and J gave up 0 bases, with 10 bases separating them. This CDR3 has 14 residues. Germline values: CDR1 LNHDA, CDR2 SQIVND (reference sequence). CDR3 DNA sequence: TGTGCCAGTAGTGGGGGGACGTACCAAGAGACCCAGTACTTC. Its translation is CASSGGTYQETQYF.

The rearrangement joins TRBV7-8 to TRBJ1-6, with D hard to call. Germline CDR1 is SGHVS and CDR2 is FQNEAQ. The CDR3 is 16 residues long. V lost 1 base, J lost 7 bases, and 14 bases lay in between. In DNA, the CDR3 is TGTGCCAGCAGCTTAGTCTCTGTACAGCCCAATTCACCCCTCCACTTT. It is translated as CASSLVSVQPNSPLHF.

As concerns this clonotype: This may be a read error: a much more frequent sequence differs by one nucleotide. The chain joins TRBV12-5 to TRBJ1-5; no reliable D call. Germline values: CDR1 LGHNT, CDR2 FRNRAP. This CDR3 comprises 12 residues. The DNA for the CDR3 is TGTGCTAGTGGTTTGGATGATCAGCTCCAGCATTTT. Protein: CASGLDDQLQHF.

Details on this clonotype: At one end the junction does not follow the germline gene, possibly because of a read error. DNA of the CDR3: TGTGCCAGCAGCCCCGGTAGCAATCAGCCCCTGCATTTT. Protein sequence: CASSPGSNQPLHF. The rearrangement links TRBV7-2 to TRBJ1-5; D gene ambiguous. CDR1 and CDR2 from the germline V gene are SGHTA and FQGNSA. The CDR3 is made up of 13 amino acids.

This clonotype was found a few times. This sequence joins TRBV4-1 and TRBJ2-1, with D uncertain. The CDR3 has 14 residues. Per germline, CDR1 MGHRA and CDR2 YSYEKL. With 0 bases removed from V and 8 bases from J, the gap between germline ends came to 11 bases. Written as DNA, the CDR3 is TGCGCCAGCAGCCAAGATCTTGGATTGGATGAGCAGTTCTTC. As protein: CASSQDLGLDEQFF.

The table lists this clonotype with a few counts. The V gene is TRBV20-1, the J gene TRBJ2-7; 10 bases match TRBD1. This CDR3 is built from 13 residues. In germline, CDR1 is DFQATT, CDR2 SNEGSKA (reference sequence). The junction had 4 bases not matched to a gene; V was cut back by 6 bases and J by 2 bases. The CDR3 DNA reads as TGCAGTGCAGGGACAGGGGTCACCTACGAGCAGTACTTC. This codes for CSAGTGVTYEQYF.

The CDR3 nucleotides are TGCGCCAGCAGCCAAGGCTCAGGGGCAAACAATGAGCAGTTCTTC. Residues: CASSQGSGANNEQFF. The genes are TRBV4-3 and TRBJ2-1; D possibly corresponds to TRBD1 (6 bases). The CDR3 contains 15 residues. CDR1 is LGHNA and CDR2 is YSLEER in the germline V gene. Trimming took off 1 base at V and 5 bases at J, with 12 bases between the two ends.

This clonotype was detected a few times. The chain carries TRBV5-6 and TRBJ2-1; TRBD2 agrees at 13 bases. The CDR3 spans 17 residues. With 4 bases clipped from V and 0 bases from J, the junction kept 4 bases outside the gene matches. Germline loops: CDR1 SGHDT, CDR2 YYEEEE. CDR3 coding DNA: TGTGCCAGCAGCGACAGGACTAGCGGGAGCTCCTACAATGAGCAGTTCTTC. Its protein is CASSDRTSGSSYNEQFF.

Concerning this clonotype itself: Just one base apart from a much larger clone, this may be a read error. CDR3 sequence: CASSLETGLRTGKNIQYF. The CDR3 DNA reads as TGTGCCAGCAGCCTCGAGACGGGACTCCGAACGGGCAAAAACATTCAGTACTTC. The chain is built from TRBV4-2 and TRBJ2-4, with TRBD2 as a possible D gene (6 bases). V was shortened by 4 bases and J by 3 bases, with 22 bases between the two germline ends. The CDR3 is 18 amino acids. Germline CDR1 is LGHNA and CDR2 is YNFKEQ.

This clonotype was seen once. With a much larger clone just one base away, this may be a read error. The chain uses TRBV27 and TRBJ1-1, with D perhaps TRBD1 (5 bases). CDR3 length: 14 residues. CDR1 and CDR2 (germline): MNHEY, SMNVEV (reference sequence). The CDR3 is CGSSLAGRGTEAFF. In nucleotides, the CDR3 is TGTGGCAGCTCCCTGGCGGGGCGGGGAACTGAAGCTTTCTTT.

V gene TRBV28 combines with J gene TRBJ2-7, with D perhaps matching TRBD1 (6 bases). V dropped 4 bases and J dropped 2 bases, with 9 bases sitting between them. This CDR3 region has 13 residues. CDR1 is MDHEN and CDR2 is SYDVKM in the germline V gene. In nucleotides, the CDR3 is TGTGCCAGCAGTTGGGGGACAACCTACGAGCAGTACTTC. Protein: CASSWGTTYEQYF.

This clonotype was detected ten times or more. The V and J genes are TRBV11-2 and TRBJ2-3; D ambiguous. Trimming shortened V by 5 bases and J by 5 bases, and 14 bases separated the two germline ends. Germline lookup yields CDR1 SGHAT and CDR2 FQNNGV. CDR3 size: 14 residues. The CDR3 bases are TGTGCCAGCAGCGGGCGCTTAGCAGGAGATACGCAGTATTTT. Protein sequence: CASSGRLAGDTQYF.

This chain uses TRBV27 with TRBJ2-7; 7 bases match TRBD2. The CDR3 loop spans 14 amino acids. Germline-derived CDR1 and CDR2 are MNHEY and SMNVEV (reference sequence). Trimming took 3 bases from V and 4 from J; bases not matched to a gene: 6. CDR3 bases: TGTGCCAGCAGTTTCGGGGGGAGGGGTTACGAGCAGTACTTC. This codes for CASSFGGRGYEQYF.

V and J are TRBV6-5 and TRBJ1-3; D is perhaps TRBD1 (6 bases). The V end was cut by 4 bases, the J end by 0 bases, with 25 bases between. This CDR3 is built from 20 residues. Per the germline V gene, CDR1 is MNHEY and CDR2 is SVGAGI. CDR3 bases: TGTGCCAGCAGTTTCGTCATGCCAGGGGACGGGTTATTCTCTGGAAACACCATATATTTT. Its translation is CASSFVMPGDGLFSGNTIYF.

The table lists this clonotype with a few counts. The chain links TRBV2 to TRBJ2-1; 7 nucleotides line up with TRBD2. The CDR3 runs 14 residues. The germline CDR1 and CDR2 sequences are SNHLY and FYNNEI. V lost 7 bases, J lost 6 bases, and 9 bases stayed unmatched. CDR3 sequence (DNA): TGTGCCAGCACTTTTTCCGGGGGGAGCAATGAGCAGTTCTTC. Encoded protein: CASTFSGGSNEQFF. Based on the CDR3 plus reference TRBV2 and TRBJ2-1, the full variable domain is EPEVTQTPSHQVTQMGQEVILRCVPISNHLYFYWYRQILGQKVEFLVSFYNNEISEKSEIFDDQFSVERPDGSNFTLKIRSTKLEDSAMYFCASTFSGGSNEQFFGPGTRLTVL.

Notes on this clonotype: The junction does not match germline at one end; this may be a read error. CDR3 residues: CAGSYGGTEAFF. In DNA form, the CDR3 reads TGTGCCGGCAGTTACGGAGGCACTGAAGCTTTCTTT. The rearrangement uses TRBV6-6 and TRBJ1-1; no firm D call. This CDR3 spans 12 amino acids. Per germline, CDR1 MNHNY and CDR2 SVGAGI (reference sequence).

This clonotype was recorded a few times. The chain carries TRBV2 and TRBJ2-3; the match to TRBD2 covers 10 bases. CDR3 length: 19 residues. The germline V gene encodes CDR1 SNHLY and CDR2 FYNNEI. The ends lost 3 bases at V and 0 bases at J; junction bases unmatched: 12. CDR3 amino acids: CASSDFSGGRAPSTDTQYF. As DNA, the CDR3 is TGTGCCAGCAGTGATTTTAGCGGGGGGCGCGCACCTAGCACAGATACGCAGTATTTT.

This clonotype was detected many times. The chain has TRBV20-1 and TRBJ2-3, with a weak D call TRBD2 (6 bases). Trimming pared 4 bases from V and 3 bases from J, leaving 17 bases between. Germline V CDR1 and CDR2: DFQATT, SNEGSKA (reference sequence). This CDR3 contains 15 residues. The CDR3 protein is CSANKYAGTTDTQYF. In nucleotides, the CDR3 is TGCAGTGCTAACAAATATGCAGGGACTACAGATACGCAGTATTTT.

In this sample, this clonotype turned up a few times. With a much larger clone just one base away, this may be a read error. CDR3 residues: CASSEGPGTDTQYF. The CDR3 coding sequence is TGTGCCAGCAGCGAGGGGCCTGGCACAGATACGCAGTATTTT. The V call is TRBV7-6, the J call TRBJ2-3, with D possibly called TRBD1 or TRBD2 (5 bases each). The CDR3 contains 14 residues. Germline CDR1 is SGHVS and CDR2 is FNYEAQ. Trimming removed 5 bases from V and 1 base from J, with 10 bases in between.

Notes on this clonotype: This is likely a read error, given that the CDR3 carries no conserved phenylalanine or tryptophan at its end. This chain uses TRBV9 with TRBJ2-3; D unclear. CDR1 and CDR2 (germline): SGDLS, YYNGEE. V gave up 0 bases and J gave up 2 bases, with 16 bases separating them. CDR3 size: 17 residues. CDR3 sequence reads: CASSVDELSGPTDTQYS. The CDR3 coding sequence is TGTGCCAGCAGCGTAGACGAGCTCTCAGGCCCCACAGATACGCAGTATTCT.

This clonotype was counted ten times or more. The rearrangement links TRBV5-6 to TRBJ1-1; maybe TRBD1 (5 bases). Between the trimmed V and J ends, which lost 1 base and 7 bases, there was a span of 8 bases. From germline, CDR1 is SGHDT and CDR2 YYEEEE. The CDR3 length is 12 residues. The CDR3 DNA sequence: TGTGCCAGCAGCTTGTGGGACGGTGAAGCTTTCTTT. It codes for CASSLWDGEAFF.

This clonotype has only a few counts. The rearrangement joins TRBV6-1 to TRBJ1-4; D not certain. The germline V gene encodes CDR1 MNHNS and CDR2 SASEGT. This CDR3 has 18 residues. V dropped 3 bases and J dropped 4 bases, with 21 bases sitting between them. CDR3 in amino acids: CASSEAYPGRIDNEKLFF. The CDR3 coding sequence is TGTGCCAGCAGTGAGGCTTACCCTGGAAGGATTGATAATGAAAAACTGTTTTTT.